This T cell receptor (beta chain) was obtained from a study of T cell repertoires in cytomegalovirus infection. The wider study: Alongside well-studied HLA-B-restricted CMV epitopes, recently identified HLA-C-restricted CMV epitopes were also used. Regarding the study as a whole: Individuals carrying CMV plus the relevant HLA were identified by cumulative frequency of public TCR beta families.

Germline V gene lookup returns CDR1 LNHDA and CDR2 SQIVND (reference sequence). This CDR3 has 11 amino acids. Trimming took 5 bases from V and 12 from J, leaving 13 bases between them. TCRdb used MiXCR to reprocess the reads, holding one entry per CDR3 protein. The sample holds about 360,000 distinct CDR3 sequences, roughly 34% seen once. This clonotype was picked up a small number of times. The antigen is undetermined. The TCR was taken from a human donor in good health (CMV status not recorded). Some clones in this sample may be carry-over from other donors' samples. Sequences were derived from cultured PBMCs, sampled from culture after CMV antigen stimulation. The chain recombines TRBV19 with TRBJ1-1; weak D call: TRBD1 (6 bases). CDR3 sequence (DNA): TGTGCCAGTAGTGCCAGGGACATCACTTTCTTT. It specifies CASSARDITFF. Full variable domain (rest looked up from reference TRBV19 and TRBJ1-1): DGGITQSPKYLFRKEGQNVTLSCEQNLNHDAMYWYRQDPGQGLRLIYYSQIVNDFQKGDIAEGYSVSREKKESFPLTVTSAQKNPTAFYLCASSARDITFFGQGTRLTVV.